This entry concerns a single TCR beta chain. The CDR3 extends over 14 amino acids. Germline V gene sequence: CDR1 LNHDA, CDR2 SQIVND (reference sequence). The ends were cut back, 7 bases at V and 4 bases at J, with 15 bases in the middle. Profiling relied on immunoSEQ multiplex PCR, and the TCRdb table lists in-frame clones only, not all of them. Found here are about 160,000 clones, roughly 90% of them singletons; the top ten hold 3.5% to 5%. The data derive from a study of blood T cell repertoires in COVID-19. Study background: PBMCs, B-cell-depleted T cells, or T cells provided the cDNA or gDNA that made up the material.

The rearrangement links TRBV19 to TRBJ2-3; TRBD1 might be the D (6 bases). Input material: peripheral blood. The TCR originated in a woman aged 55-69 years with active or convalescent COVID-19. DNA of the CDR3: TGTGCCAGTACAACACAGGGTATATCAGATACGCAGTATTTT. Translated, it gives CASTTQGISDTQYF.